The source of this T cell receptor (beta chain) is a study of blood T cell repertoires in COVID-19. Whole-study context: Both acute and convalescent COVID-19 samples were obtained from the United States, Italy and Spain. From T cells, B-cell-depleted T cells, or PBMCs came the material, which was cDNA or gDNA.

This clone showed up just a few times. Germline V gene data show CDR1 as SNHLY and CDR2 as FYNNEI. With V trimmed by 1 base and J by 0 bases, 2 bases remained unmatched. The CDR3 length is 16 residues. The authors' processing: The assay estimated nucleated cells by amplifying reference gene primers. Method: immunoSEQ multiplex PCR; TCRdb's copy keeps in-frame clones and lacks some. V and J calls and clone size are given by that table; D and trimming were obtained from the DNA. The data contain 200,000 to 250,000 clones, roughly nine tenths of them singletons. The specimen was peripheral blood. The receptor was isolated from a man aged 55 to 69 with COVID-19, enrolled during active disease. The chain has TRBV2 and TRBJ2-7, with TRBD2 identical over 11 bases. The CDR3 region is CASSEGTSGGSYEQYF. The CDR3 nucleotides read TGTGCCAGCAGTGAAGGTACTAGCGGGGGCTCCTACGAGCAGTACTTC.